This TCR beta chain emerged from a study of blood T cell repertoires in COVID-19. The method was immunoSEQ multiplex PCR; TCRdb's version includes in-frame clones alone and lacks a portion of them. The table records fewer than 250,000 clones, 83% of them present only once. The germline V gene has CDR1 DFQATT and CDR2 SNEGSKA (reference sequence). This CDR3 has 11 amino acids. V gene TRBV20-1 combines with J gene TRBJ1-2; the D gene is possibly TRBD1 (6 bases). The clonotype originates from a woman in her 70s with active or convalescent COVID-19. The sequencing sample was made of peripheral blood. Here the CDR3 DNA reads TGCTCCGCGGAGACAGGTTATGGCTACACCTTC. Its translation is CSAETGYGYTF.